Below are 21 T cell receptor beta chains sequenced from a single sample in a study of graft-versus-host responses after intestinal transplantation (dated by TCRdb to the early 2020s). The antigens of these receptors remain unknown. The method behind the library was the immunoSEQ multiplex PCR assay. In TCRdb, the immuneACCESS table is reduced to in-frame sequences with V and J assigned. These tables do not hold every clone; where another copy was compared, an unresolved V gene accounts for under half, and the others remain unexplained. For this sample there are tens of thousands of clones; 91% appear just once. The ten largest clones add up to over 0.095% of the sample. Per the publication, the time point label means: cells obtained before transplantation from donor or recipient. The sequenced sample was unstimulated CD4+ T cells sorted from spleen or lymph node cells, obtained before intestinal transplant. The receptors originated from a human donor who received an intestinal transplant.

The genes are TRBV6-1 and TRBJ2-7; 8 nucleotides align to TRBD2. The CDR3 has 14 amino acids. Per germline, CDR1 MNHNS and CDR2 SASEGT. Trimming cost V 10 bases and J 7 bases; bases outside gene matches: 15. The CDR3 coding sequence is TGTGCCATCTCCCTTCGGGGGGGCGTAGGTGAGCAGTACTTC. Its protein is CAISLRGGVGEQYF.

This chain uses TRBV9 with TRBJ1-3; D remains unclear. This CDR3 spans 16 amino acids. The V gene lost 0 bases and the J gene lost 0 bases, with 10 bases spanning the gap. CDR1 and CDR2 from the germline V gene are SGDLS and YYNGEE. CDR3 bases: TGTGCCAGCAGCGTAGGGGAGGGCCGCTCTGGAAACACCATATATTTT. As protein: CASSVGEGRSGNTIYF. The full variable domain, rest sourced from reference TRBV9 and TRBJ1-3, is DSGVTQTPKHLITATGQRVTLRCSPRSGDLSVYWYQQSLDQGLQFLIQYYNGEERAKGNILERFSAQQFPDLHSELNLSSLELGDSALYFCASSVGEGRSGNTIYFGEGSWLTVV.

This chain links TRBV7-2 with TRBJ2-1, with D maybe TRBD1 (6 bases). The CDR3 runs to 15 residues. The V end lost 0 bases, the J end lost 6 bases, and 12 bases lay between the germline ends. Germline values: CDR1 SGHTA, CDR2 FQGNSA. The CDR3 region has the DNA TGTGCCAGCAGCTTAGCGGGGGCCCGACCCAATGAGCAGTTCTTC. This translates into CASSLAGARPNEQFF.

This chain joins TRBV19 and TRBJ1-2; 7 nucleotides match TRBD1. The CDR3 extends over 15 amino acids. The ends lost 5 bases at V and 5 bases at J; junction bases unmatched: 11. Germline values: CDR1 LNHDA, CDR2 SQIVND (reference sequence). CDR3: CASSPGQLTIYGYTF. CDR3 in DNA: TGTGCCAGTAGTCCGGGACAGCTAACTATTTATGGCTACACCTTC.

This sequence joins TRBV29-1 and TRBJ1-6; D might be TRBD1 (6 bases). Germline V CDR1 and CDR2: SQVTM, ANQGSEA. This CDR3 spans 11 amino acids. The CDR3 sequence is CRGTGTSPLHF. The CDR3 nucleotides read TGCAGGGGTACAGGGACGTCACCCCTCCACTTT.

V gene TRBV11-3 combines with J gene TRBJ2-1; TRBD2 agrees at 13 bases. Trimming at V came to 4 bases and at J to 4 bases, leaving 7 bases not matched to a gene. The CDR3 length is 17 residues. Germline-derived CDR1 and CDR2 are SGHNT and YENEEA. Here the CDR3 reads CASSSGTSGTRYNEQFF. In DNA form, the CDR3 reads TGTGCCAGCAGCTCCGGGACTAGCGGGACCCGATACAATGAGCAGTTCTTC.

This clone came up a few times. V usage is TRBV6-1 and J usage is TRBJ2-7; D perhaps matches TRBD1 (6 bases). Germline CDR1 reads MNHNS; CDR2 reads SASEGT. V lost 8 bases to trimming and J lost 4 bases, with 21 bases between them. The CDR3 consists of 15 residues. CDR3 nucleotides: TGTGCCAGCTTCATAACACAGGGAATAGGATACGAGCAGTACTTC. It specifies CASFITQGIGYEQYF.

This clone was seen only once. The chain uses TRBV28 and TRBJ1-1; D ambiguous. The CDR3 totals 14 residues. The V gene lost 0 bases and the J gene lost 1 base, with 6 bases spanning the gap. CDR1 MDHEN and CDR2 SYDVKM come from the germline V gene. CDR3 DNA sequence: TGTGCCAGCAGTTTATGGCGGGCGAACACTGAAGCTTTCTTT. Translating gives CASSLWRANTEAFF.

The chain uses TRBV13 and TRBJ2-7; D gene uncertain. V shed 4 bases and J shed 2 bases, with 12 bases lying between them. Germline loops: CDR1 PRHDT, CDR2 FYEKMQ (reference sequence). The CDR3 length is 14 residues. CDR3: CASSSTVITYEQYF. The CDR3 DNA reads TGTGCCAGCAGCTCTACGGTGATCACCTACGAGCAGTACTTC.

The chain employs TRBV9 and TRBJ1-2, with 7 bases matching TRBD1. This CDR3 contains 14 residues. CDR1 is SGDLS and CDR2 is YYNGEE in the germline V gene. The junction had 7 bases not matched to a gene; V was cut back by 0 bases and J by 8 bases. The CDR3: CASSVVPTGYGYTF. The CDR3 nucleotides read TGTGCCAGCAGCGTAGTCCCGACAGGGTACGGCTACACCTTC.

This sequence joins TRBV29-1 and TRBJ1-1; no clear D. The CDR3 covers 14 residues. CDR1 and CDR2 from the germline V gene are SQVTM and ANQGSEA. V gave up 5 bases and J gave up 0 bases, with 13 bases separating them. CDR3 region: CSVRSGNLNTEAFF. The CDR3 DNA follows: TGCAGCGTTCGTTCCGGGAACCTGAACACTGAAGCTTTCTTT.

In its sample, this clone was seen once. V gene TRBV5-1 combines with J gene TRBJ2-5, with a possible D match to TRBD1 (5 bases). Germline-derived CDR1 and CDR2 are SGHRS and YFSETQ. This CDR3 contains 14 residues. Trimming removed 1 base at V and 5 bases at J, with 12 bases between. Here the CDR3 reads CASSLLTVGETQYF. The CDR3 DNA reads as TGCGCCAGCAGCTTGTTGACAGTCGGCGAGACCCAGTACTTC.

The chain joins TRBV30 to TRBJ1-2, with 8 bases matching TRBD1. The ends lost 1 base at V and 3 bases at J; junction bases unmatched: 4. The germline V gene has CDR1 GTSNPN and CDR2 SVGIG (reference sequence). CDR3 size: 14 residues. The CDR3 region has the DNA TGTGCCTGGAGTGGTAACAGGGGGGACTATGGCTACACCTTC. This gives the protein CAWSGNRGDYGYTF.

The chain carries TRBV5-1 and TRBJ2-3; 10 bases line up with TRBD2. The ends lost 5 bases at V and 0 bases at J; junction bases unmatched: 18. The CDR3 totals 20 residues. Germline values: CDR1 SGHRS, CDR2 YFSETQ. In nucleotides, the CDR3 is TGCGCCAGCAGTCGCATCTCGGCAGCGGGGGGGCTTGGAAGCACAGATACGCAGTATTTT. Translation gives CASSRISAAGGLGSTDTQYF.

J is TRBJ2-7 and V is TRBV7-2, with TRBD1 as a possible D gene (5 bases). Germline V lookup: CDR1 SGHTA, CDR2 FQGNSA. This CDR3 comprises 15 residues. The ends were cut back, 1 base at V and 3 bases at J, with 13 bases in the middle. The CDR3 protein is CASSLVSLQDYEQYF. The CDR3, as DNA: TGTGCCAGCAGCTTAGTATCCCTACAGGACTACGAGCAGTACTTC.

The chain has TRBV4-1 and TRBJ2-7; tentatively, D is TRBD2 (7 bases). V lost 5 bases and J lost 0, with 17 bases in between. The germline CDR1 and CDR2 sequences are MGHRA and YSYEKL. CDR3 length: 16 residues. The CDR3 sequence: CASSRGGASGSYEQYF. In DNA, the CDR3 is TGCGCCAGCAGCAGGGGGGGGGCCTCTGGCTCCTACGAGCAGTACTTC.

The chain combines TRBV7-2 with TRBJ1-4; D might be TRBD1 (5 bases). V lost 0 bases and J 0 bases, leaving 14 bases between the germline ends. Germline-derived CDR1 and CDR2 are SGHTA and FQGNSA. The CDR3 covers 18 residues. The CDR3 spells CASSLAPAGNSTNEKLFF. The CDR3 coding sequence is TGTGCCAGCAGCTTAGCTCCGGCAGGGAATTCAACTAATGAAAAACTGTTTTTT.

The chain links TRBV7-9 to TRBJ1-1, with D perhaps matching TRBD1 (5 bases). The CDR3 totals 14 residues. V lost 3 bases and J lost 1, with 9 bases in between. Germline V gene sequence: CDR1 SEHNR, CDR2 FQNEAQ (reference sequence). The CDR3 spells CASSLGQGNTEAFF. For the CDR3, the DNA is TGTGCCAGCAGCTTGGGGCAGGGGAACACTGAAGCTTTCTTT. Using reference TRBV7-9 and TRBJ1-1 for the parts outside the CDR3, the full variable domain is DTGVSQNPRHKITKRGQNVTFRCDPISEHNRLYWYRQTLGQGPEFLTYFQNEAQLEKSRLLSDRFSAERPKGSFSTLEIQRTEQGDSAMYLCASSLGQGNTEAFFGQGTRLTVV.

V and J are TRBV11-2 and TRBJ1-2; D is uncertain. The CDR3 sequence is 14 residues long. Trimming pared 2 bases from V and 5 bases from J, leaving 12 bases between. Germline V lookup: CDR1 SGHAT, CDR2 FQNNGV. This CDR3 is CASSLMGSSYGYTF. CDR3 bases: TGTGCCAGCAGCTTAATGGGGAGCTCGTATGGCTACACCTTC.

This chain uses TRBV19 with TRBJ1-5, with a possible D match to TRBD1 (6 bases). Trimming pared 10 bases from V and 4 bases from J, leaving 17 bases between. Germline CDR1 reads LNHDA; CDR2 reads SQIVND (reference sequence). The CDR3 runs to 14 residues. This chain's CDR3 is CATNPRDTNQPQHF. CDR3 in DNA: TGTGCCACAAACCCCCGGGACACAAATCAGCCCCAGCATTTT.

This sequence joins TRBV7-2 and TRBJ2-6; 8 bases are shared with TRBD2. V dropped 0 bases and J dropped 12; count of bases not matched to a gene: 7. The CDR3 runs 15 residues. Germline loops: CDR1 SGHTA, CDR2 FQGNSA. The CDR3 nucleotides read TGTGCCAGCAGCTTAGCCTGGACTAGCCTAACCGTCCTGACTTTC. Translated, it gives CASSLAWTSLTVLTF.